This TCR beta chain derives from a study of blood T cell repertoires in COVID-19. Across the study: The United States, Italy and Spain were the sources of the acute and convalescent COVID-19 samples. Sources were T cells, B-cell-depleted T cells, or PBMCs; the material itself was cDNA or gDNA.

Authors' methods: Estimation of nucleated cell counts was performed using reference gene primer amplification. The repertoire was sequenced with immunoSEQ multiplex PCR; TCRdb's copy has only in-frame clones and lacks some. V, J and clone size were drawn from that table, and D and trimming were deduced from the DNA. The sample shows some 150,000 clones, 75% to 90% of them seen only once. Germline assignment: CDR1 SGHVS and CDR2 FQNEAQ. This CDR3 spans 16 amino acids. Germline trimming cut 6 bases from V and 2 bases from J; bases unmatched to any gene: 12. The chain uses TRBV7-8 and TRBJ2-5, with TRBD2 matching over 7 bases. Sequencing was done on a sample of peripheral blood. The origin of this receptor is a woman aged 55-75 years with active or convalescent COVID-19. CDR3 sequence (DNA): TGTGCCAGCAGTCGAGGTACTAGCGTTGGACAAGAGACCCAGTACTTC. Protein: CASSRGTSVGQETQYF.